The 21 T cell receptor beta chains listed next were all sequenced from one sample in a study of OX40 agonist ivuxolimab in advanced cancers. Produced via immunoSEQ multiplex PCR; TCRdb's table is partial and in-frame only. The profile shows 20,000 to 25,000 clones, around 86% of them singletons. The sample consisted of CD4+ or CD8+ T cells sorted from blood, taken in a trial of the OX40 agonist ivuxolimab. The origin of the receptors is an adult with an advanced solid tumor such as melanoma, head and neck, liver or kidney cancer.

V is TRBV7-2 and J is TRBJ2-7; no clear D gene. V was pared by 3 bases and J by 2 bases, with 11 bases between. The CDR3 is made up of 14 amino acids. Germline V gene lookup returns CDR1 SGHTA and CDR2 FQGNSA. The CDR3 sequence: CASSFGPKTYEQYF. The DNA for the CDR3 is TGTGCCAGCAGCTTTGGACCAAAGACCTACGAGCAGTACTTC.

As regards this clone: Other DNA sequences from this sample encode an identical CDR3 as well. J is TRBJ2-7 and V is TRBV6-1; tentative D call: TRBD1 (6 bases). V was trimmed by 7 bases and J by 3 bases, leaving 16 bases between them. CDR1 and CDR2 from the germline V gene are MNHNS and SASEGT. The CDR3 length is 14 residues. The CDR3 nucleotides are TGTGCCAGCAAAGAACAGGGCCAAGGCTACGAGCAGTACTTC. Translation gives CASKEQGQGYEQYF.

The chain's CDR3 is CASSSTGLAGYTDTQYF. CDR3 nucleotides: TGTGCCAGCAGCAGCACTGGACTAGCGGGGTACACAGATACGCAGTATTTT. The chain is built from TRBV5-8 and TRBJ2-3, with 12 bases fitting TRBD2. The trim removed 4 bases at V and 2 bases at J, leaving 8 bases unmatched. The CDR3 length is 17 residues. Germline V gene lookup returns CDR1 SGHTS and CDR2 YDEGEE.

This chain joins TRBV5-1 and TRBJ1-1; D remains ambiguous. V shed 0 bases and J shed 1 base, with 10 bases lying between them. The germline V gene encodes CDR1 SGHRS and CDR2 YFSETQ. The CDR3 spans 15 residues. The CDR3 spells CASSLVAGSNTEAFF. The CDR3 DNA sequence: TGCGCCAGCAGCTTGGTGGCAGGATCGAACACTGAAGCTTTCTTT.

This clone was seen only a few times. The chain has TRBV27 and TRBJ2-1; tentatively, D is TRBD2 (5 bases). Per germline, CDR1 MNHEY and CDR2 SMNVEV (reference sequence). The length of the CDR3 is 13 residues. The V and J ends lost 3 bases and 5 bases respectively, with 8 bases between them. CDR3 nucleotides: TGTGCCAGCAGTTTCAGAGGGAACAATGAGCAGTTCTTC. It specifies CASSFRGNNEQFF.

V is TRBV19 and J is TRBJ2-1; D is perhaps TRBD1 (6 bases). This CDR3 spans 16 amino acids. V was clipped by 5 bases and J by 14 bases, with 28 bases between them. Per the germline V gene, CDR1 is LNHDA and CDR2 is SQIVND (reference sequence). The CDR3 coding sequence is TGTGCCAGTAGTGCCTTACAGGGTACACCCGTTTCGTTGGAGTTCTTC. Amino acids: CASSALQGTPVSLEFF.

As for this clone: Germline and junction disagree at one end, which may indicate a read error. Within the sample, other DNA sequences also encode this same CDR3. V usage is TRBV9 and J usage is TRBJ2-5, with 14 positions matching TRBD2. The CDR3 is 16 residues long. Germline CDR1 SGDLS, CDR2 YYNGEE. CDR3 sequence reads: CASTPGLAGVQETQYF. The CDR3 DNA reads TGTGCTAGCACGCCGGGACTAGCGGGAGTCCAAGAGACCCAGTACTTC. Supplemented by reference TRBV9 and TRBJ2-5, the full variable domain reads DSGVTQTPKHLITATGQRVTLRCSPRSGDLSVYWYQQSLDQGLQFLIQYYNGEERAKGNILERFSAQQFPDLHSELNLSSLELGDSALYFCASTPGLAGVQETQYFGPGTRLLVL.

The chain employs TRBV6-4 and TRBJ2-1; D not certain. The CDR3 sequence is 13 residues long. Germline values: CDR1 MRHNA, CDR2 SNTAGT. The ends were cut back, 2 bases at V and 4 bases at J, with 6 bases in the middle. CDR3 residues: CASSDGQYNEQFF. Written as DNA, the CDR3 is TGTGCCAGCAGTGACGGGCAGTACAATGAGCAGTTCTTC.

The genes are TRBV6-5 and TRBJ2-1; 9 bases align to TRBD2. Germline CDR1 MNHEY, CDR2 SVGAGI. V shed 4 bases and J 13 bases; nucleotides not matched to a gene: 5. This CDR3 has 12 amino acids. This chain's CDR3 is CASSFGTSLQFF. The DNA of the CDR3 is TGTGCCAGCAGTTTCGGGACTAGCTTACAGTTCTTC.

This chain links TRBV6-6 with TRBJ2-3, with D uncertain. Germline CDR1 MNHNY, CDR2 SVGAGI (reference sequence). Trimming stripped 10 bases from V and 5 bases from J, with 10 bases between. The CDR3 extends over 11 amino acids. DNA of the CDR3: TGTGCCACCACTTTCGGAGATACGCAGTATTTT. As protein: CATTFGDTQYF.

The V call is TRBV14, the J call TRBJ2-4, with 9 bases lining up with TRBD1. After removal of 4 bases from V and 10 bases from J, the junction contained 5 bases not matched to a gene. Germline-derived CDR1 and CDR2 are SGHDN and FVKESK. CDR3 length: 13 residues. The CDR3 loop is CASSPWDREIQYF. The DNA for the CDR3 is TGTGCCAGCAGCCCATGGGACAGGGAAATTCAGTACTTC.

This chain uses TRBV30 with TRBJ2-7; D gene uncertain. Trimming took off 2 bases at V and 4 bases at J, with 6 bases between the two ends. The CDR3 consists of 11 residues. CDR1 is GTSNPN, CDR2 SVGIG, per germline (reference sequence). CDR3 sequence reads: CAWSPHYEQYF. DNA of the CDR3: TGTGCCTGGAGTCCCCATTACGAGCAGTACTTC.

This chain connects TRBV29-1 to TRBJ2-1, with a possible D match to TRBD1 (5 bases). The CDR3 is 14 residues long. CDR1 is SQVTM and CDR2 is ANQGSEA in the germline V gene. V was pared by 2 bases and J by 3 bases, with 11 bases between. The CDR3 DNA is TGCAGCGTTGAACCCCCGACAGACTACAATGAGCAGTTCTTC. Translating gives CSVEPPTDYNEQFF.

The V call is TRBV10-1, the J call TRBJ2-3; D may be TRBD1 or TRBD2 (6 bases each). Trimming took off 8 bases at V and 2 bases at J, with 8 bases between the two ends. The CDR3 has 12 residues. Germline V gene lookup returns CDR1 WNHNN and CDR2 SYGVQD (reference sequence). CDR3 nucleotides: TGCGCCAGCGGGGGGCCCACAGATACGCAGTATTTT. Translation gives CASGGPTDTQYF.

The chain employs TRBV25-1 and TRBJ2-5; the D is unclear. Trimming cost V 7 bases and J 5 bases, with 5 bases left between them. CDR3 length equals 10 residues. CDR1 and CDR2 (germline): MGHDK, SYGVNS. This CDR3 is CASTGETQYF. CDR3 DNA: TGTGCCAGCACCGGGGAGACCCAGTACTTC. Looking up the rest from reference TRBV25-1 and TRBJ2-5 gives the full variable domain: EADIYQTPRYLVIGTGKKITLECSQTMGHDKMYWYQQDPGMELHLIHYSYGVNSTEKGDLSSESTVSRIRTEHFPLTLESARPSHTSQYLCASTGETQYFGPGTRLLVL.

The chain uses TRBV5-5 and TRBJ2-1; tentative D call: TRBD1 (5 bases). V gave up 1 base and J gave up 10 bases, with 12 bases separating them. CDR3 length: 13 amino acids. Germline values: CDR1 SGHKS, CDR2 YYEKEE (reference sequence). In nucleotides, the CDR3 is TGTGCCAGCAGCTTGACACAGGTTTGGGAGCAGTTCTTC. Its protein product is CASSLTQVWEQFF.

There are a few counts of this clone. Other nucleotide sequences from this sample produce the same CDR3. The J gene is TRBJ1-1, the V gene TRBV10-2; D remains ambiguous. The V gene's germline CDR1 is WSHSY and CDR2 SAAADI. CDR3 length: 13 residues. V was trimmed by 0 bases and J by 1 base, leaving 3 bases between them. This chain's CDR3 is CASSESGNTEAFF. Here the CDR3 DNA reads TGCGCCAGCAGTGAGTCGGGGAACACTGAAGCTTTCTTT.

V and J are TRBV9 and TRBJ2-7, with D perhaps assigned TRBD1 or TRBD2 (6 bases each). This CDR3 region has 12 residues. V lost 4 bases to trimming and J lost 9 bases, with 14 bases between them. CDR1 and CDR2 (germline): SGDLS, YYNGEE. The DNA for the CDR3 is TGTGCCAGCAGCCCGCCTAGGGGGGCGCAGTACTTC. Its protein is CASSPPRGAQYF.

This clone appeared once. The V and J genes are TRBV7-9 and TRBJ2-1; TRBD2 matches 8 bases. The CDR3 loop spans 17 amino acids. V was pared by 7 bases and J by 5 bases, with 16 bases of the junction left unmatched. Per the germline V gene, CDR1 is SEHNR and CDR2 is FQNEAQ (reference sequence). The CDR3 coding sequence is TGTGCCAGCACCCCTGGCACGGGAGGGAGGGCAGACAATGAGCAGTTCTTC. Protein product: CASTPGTGGRADNEQFF.

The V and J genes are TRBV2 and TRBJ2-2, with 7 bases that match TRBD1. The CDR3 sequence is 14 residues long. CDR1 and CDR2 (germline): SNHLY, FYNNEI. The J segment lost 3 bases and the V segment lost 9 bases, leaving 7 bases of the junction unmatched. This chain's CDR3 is CARHRDRYTGELFF. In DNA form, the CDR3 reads TGTGCCAGACACCGGGACAGATACACCGGGGAGCTGTTTTTT.

The CDR3 protein is CAWSGGAGKEQYF. The CDR3 region has the DNA TGTGCCTGGAGTGGGGGAGCGGGAAAAGAGCAGTACTTC. V gene TRBV30 combines with J gene TRBJ2-7; 7 nucleotides agree with TRBD2. The germline CDR1 and CDR2 sequences are GTSNPN and SVGIG (reference sequence). CDR3 length: 13 residues. V was pared by 1 base and J by 7 bases, with 7 bases of the junction left unmatched.